Listed below are T cell receptor beta chains from one sample, sequenced in a study of T cells after posttransplantation cyclophosphamide. Measured with immunoSEQ multiplex PCR; TCRdb has only the in-frame clones, and not every one. The data hold 6,000 to 7,000 clones, with about 80% observed a single time. The sequencing here drew on PBMCs, taken after allogeneic stem cell transplant with posttransplant cyclophosphamide. Receptor source: a female patient aged 50-65 years who received an allogeneic stem cell transplant from a related donor, was CMV-positive, and had no GVHD. The T cells may come from the graft donor. The CDR3 runs from the conserved cysteine through the conserved F or W. Fields, in order: V gene, clone size, J gene, D gene, CDR3 DNA, CDR3 protein. The D gene is left open where the match is weak. Size is omitted from some rows. Given values are once, few, many or a class for expanded clones.

>TRBV28|NA|TRBJ1-1|NA
TGTGCCAGCAGTCCGTCCCCCCCCGCAGGGGTCGGCACTGAAGCTTTCTTT
CASSPSPPAGVGTEAFF
>TRBV9|NA|TRBJ1-3|NA
TGTGCCAGCAGCGTAGCCCTCTCTGGAAACACCATATATTTT
CASSVALSGNTIYF
>TRBV13|NA|TRBJ2-3|TRBD1
TGTGCCAGCAGCACCAGGACAGGGGAGTCGGATACGCAGTATTTT
CASSTRTGESDTQYF
>TRBV6-1|NA|TRBJ2-6|NA
TGTGCCAGCAGTGAGGGACAAGCTGGGGCCAACGTCCTGACTTTC
CASSEGQAGANVLTF
>TRBV5-1|NA|TRBJ2-1|TRBD1
TGCGCCAGCGCGACAGGGGTCGGTAATGAGCAGTTCTTC
CASATGVGNEQFF
>TRBV27|NA|TRBJ2-2|TRBD1
TGTGCCAGCAGTTTATCTTTTCCGGGACAGGGGGCCACCGGGGAGCTGTTTTTT
CASSLSFPGQGATGELFF
>TRBV7-8|NA|TRBJ1-1|TRBD1
TGTGCCAGCCACAGGACAGGGCCTTTGGACACTGAAGCTTTCTTT
CASHRTGPLDTEAFF
>TRBV5-6|NA|TRBJ2-7|TRBD1
TGTGCCAGCAGCAAGACAGGGATCCAAACCTACGAGCAGTACTTC
CASSKTGIQTYEQYF
>TRBV19|NA|TRBJ1-2|NA
TGTGCCAGTACTCCGGGGGGGGGCGAGAACTATGGCTACACCTTC
CASTPGGGENYGYTF
>TRBV5-1|NA|TRBJ2-2|TRBD1
TGCGCCAGCAGCTCCGACAGGGGGGCGAACACCGGGGAGCTGTTTTTT
CASSSDRGANTGELFF
>TRBV18|NA|TRBJ1-6|NA
TGTGCCAGCTCACCACTCACGGGGGGCAAAACCTATAATTCACCCCTCCACTTT
CASSPLTGGKTYNSPLHF
>TRBV27|NA|TRBJ1-1|TRBD1
TGTGCCAGCAGTGCCCGGGACAGGAAGAACACTGAAGCTTTCTTT
CASSARDRKNTEAFF
>TRBV7-2|NA|TRBJ2-2|NA
TGTGCCAGCAGCTTAGCGGGAGGTTCCACCGGGGAGCTGTTTTTT
CASSLAGGSTGELFF
>TRBV19|NA|TRBJ1-1|NA
TGTGCCAGTAGTATAGCAGGGGTCAGCGACGACACTGAAGCTTTCTTT
CASSIAGVSDDTEAFF
>TRBV18|NA|TRBJ1-3|TRBD1
TGTGCCAGCTCACCACTAACTCTCGGGACAGCAGCTTCTGGAAACACCATATATTTT
CASSPLTLGTAASGNTIYF
>TRBV6-1|NA|TRBJ1-6|NA
TGTGCCAGCCGTCAGGTTAATTCCCCCCTCCACTTT
CASRQVNSPLHF
>TRBV19|once|TRBJ1-6|NA
TGTGCCAGTAGAGATCATCGGAATTCACCCCTCCACTTT
CASRDHRNSPLHF